Listed below are T cell receptor beta chains from one sample, sequenced in a study of shared clonotypes between healthy human individuals. Profiled with immunoSEQ multiplex PCR; TCRdb holds only in-frame clones, not every one. Altogether some 1,900,000 clones are present, just under 95% being singletons, with the ten largest covering roughly 1.2%. Sequencing input: naive CD8+ T cells sorted from blood. All receptors derive from a man between 18 and 29 years old in good health. The conserved cysteine and the conserved F or W are not part of the CDR3 here. The order of the fields is D gene, V gene, CDR3 length, J gene, CDR3 protein. The D gene is left open where the match is weak.

D: NA; V: TRBV4-2; length: 12; J: TRBJ2-5; CDR3: ASSQEGTGETQY
D: NA; V: TRBV4-3; length: 10; J: TRBJ2-3; CDR3: ASSQRSDTQY
D: NA; V: TRBV27; length: 14; J: TRBJ1-3; CDR3: ASSPSQGESGNTIY
D: NA; V: TRBV5-6; length: 13; J: TRBJ1-2; CDR3: ASSGGTPNSGGYT
D: NA; V: TRBV29-1; length: 11; J: TRBJ1-5; CDR3: SVEMGANQPQH
D: TRBD2; V: TRBV7-9; length: 15; J: TRBJ2-7; CDR3: ASSPPLWTSASYEQY
D: NA; V: TRBV7-9; length: 12; J: TRBJ1-2; CDR3: ASSLGASLYGYT
D: NA; V: TRBV6-6; length: 12; J: TRBJ1-5; CDR3: ASRERQPDQPQH
D: NA; V: TRBV27; length: 14; J: TRBJ2-2; CDR3: ASSFGHVAGPGELF
D: NA; V: TRBV7-3; length: 11; J: TRBJ2-5; CDR3: ASSSDPDETQY
D: TRBD2; V: TRBV2; length: 15; J: TRBJ2-2; CDR3: ASSDPPLAGGTGELF
D: TRBD2; V: TRBV6-1; length: 14; J: TRBJ2-7; CDR3: ASSDNYGGGRYEQY
D: TRBD2; V: TRBV4-3; length: 15; J: TRBJ2-3; CDR3: ASSQVLAGGLADTQY
D: NA; V: TRBV9; length: 13; J: TRBJ2-7; CDR3: ASSVGGPSAGEQY
D: NA; V: TRBV7-2; length: 13; J: TRBJ2-7; CDR3: ASSLEPGSSYEQY
D: NA; V: TRBV7-9; length: 10; J: TRBJ1-5; CDR3: ASTLDYQPQH
D: TRBD2; V: TRBV10-3; length: 15; J: TRBJ2-5; CDR3: AISESMNLAGSETQY
D: TRBD2; V: TRBV2; length: 12; J: TRBJ2-5; CDR3: ASSDREVGETQY
D: NA; V: TRBV7-9; length: 12; J: TRBJ1-1; CDR3: ASSLVLGGTEAF
D: NA; V: TRBV4-3; length: 12; J: TRBJ1-1; CDR3: ASSQVEGNTEAF
D: NA; V: TRBV7-3; length: 12; J: TRBJ2-3; CDR3: ASSITGGTDTQY
D: NA; V: TRBV27; length: 11; J: TRBJ2-2; CDR3: ASRMGLTGELF
D: NA; V: TRBV19; length: 13; J: TRBJ2-7; CDR3: ASSIGSLFAYEQY
D: TRBD2; V: TRBV10-3; length: 13; J: TRBJ2-3; CDR3: AISDLAVSTDTQY
D: TRBD2; V: TRBV4-3; length: 17; J: TRBJ2-2; CDR3: ASSHLGLAGVENTGELF
D: NA; V: TRBV27; length: 13; J: TRBJ1-2; CDR3: ASSVLGDFGGGYT
D: NA; V: TRBV6-6; length: 11; J: TRBJ2-5; CDR3: ASSRRDPETQY
D: NA; V: TRBV30; length: 11; J: TRBJ1-1; CDR3: AWSLLDNTEAF
D: NA; V: TRBV11-2; length: 9; J: TRBJ1-1; CDR3: ASSLETEAF
D: NA; V: TRBV4-1; length: 13; J: TRBJ2-3; CDR3: ASSQLRTGTDTQY
D: TRBD1; V: TRBV2; length: 15; J: TRBJ1-4; CDR3: ASKKQSTDRAHEKLF
D: NA; V: TRBV6-6; length: 12; J: TRBJ1-1; CDR3: ASTQRGANTEAF
D: NA; V: TRBV6-5; length: 12; J: TRBJ1-3; CDR3: ASSSDPGGNTIY
D: TRBD1; V: TRBV7-9; length: 13; J: TRBJ2-5; CDR3: ASSWTGDGEETQY
D: TRBD1; V: TRBV5-1; length: 13; J: TRBJ2-1; CDR3: ASSFRTGTYNEQF
D: TRBD2; V: TRBV27; length: 14; J: TRBJ2-1; CDR3: ASSLLGGGDYNEQF
D: NA; V: TRBV13; length: 13; J: TRBJ2-5; CDR3: ASSLRGSPQETQY
D: NA; V: TRBV4-1; length: 12; J: TRBJ1-5; CDR3: ASSDTSPNQPQH
D: NA; V: TRBV5-4; length: 13; J: TRBJ2-1; CDR3: ASSLEGGIYNEQF
D: TRBD1; V: TRBV4-3; length: 13; J: TRBJ2-5; CDR3: ASSQEDRGSETQY
D: TRBD2; V: TRBV10-2; length: 12; J: TRBJ2-7; CDR3: ASSLAGATYEQY
D: NA; V: TRBV19; length: 12; J: TRBJ2-1; CDR3: ASSTRSLYNEQF
D: NA; V: TRBV19; length: 15; J: TRBJ2-4; CDR3: ASSIEGWREEKNIQY
D: NA; V: TRBV27; length: 13; J: TRBJ2-5; CDR3: ASSLVAVKQETQY
D: NA; V: TRBV21-1; length: 15; J: TRBJ2-3; CDR3: ASSKEMRVLSTDTQY
D: TRBD1; V: TRBV5-6; length: 12; J: TRBJ2-5; CDR3: ASSGGTGLETQY
D: TRBD1; V: TRBV6-5; length: 13; J: TRBJ2-3; CDR3: ASSPGQGLSDTQY
D: NA; V: TRBV7-6; length: 12; J: TRBJ2-1; CDR3: ASSWGGLYNEQF
D: NA; V: TRBV4-2; length: 14; J: TRBJ2-1; CDR3: ASSQDMGLPHNEQF
D: TRBD1; V: TRBV27; length: 12; J: TRBJ1-2; CDR3: ASSVTGGVYGYT
D: TRBD1; V: TRBV6-1; length: 12; J: TRBJ2-5; CDR3: ASTYHRGRETQY
D: NA; V: TRBV7-3; length: 13; J: TRBJ2-1; CDR3: ASSLTRSPYNEQF
D: TRBD2; V: TRBV13; length: 14; J: TRBJ2-2; CDR3: ASRPNRDYNTGELF
D: TRBD1; V: TRBV13; length: 11; J: TRBJ2-7; CDR3: ASSLPGTVEQY